The following is a T cell receptor (beta chain) sequence with its context. Its binding antigen is unknown. Qualities for individual bases were not recorded, and no much larger clone is one base off. Sequences SGHTA (CDR1) and FQGNSA (CDR2) are obtained from the germline V gene. Trimming leaves V shorter by 5 bases and J shorter by 8 bases, with the junction holding 8 bases beyond the gene matches. From the cysteine up to the phenylalanine, the CDR3 has a length of 15 residues. Of the read, only the CDR3 DNA is kept; its 45 bases are in frame from base 1. Donors were healthy HIV-negative adults with no recently reported acute infections or vaccinations. Every donor was a Caucasian adult living in Nashville, Tennessee, USA. CD4+ T cells were enriched by magnetic negative selection, after which naive cells were positively selected on CD45RA and the negative fraction was taken as the memory subset. Blood was collected by leukapheresis, and PBMCs were isolated by Ficoll-Histopaque density gradient centrifugation and then cryopreserved in liquid nitrogen vapor phase. Purity and quantity of every magnetically sorted T cell population were checked by analytical flow cytometry. From each sorted fraction, genomic DNA was isolated and quantified by UV absorbance on a Nanodrop 2000c.

This entry belongs to a study of shared clonotypes between healthy human individuals (TCRdb year 2020). Background for the entire study: The cohort comprised a couple of women and a few men aged 18 to 49 years. For each donor, three plates each were used for CD4 naive and CD4 memory, two plates were used for CD8 naive, and one plate was used for CD8 memory. To estimate repertoire size and how much clonotype sharing occurs between individuals, the study deeply sequenced the blood TCR repertoires of several healthy adults. To increase sequencing depth and limit assay-specific biases, different laboratories used diverse techniques to prepare libraries and sequence TCR repertoires. Each donor's leukapheresis produced roughly between roughly 0.94 and 9.5 billion PBMCs. Broad study findings and their caveats: Pairwise subsampling led to the expectation that sequencing depth would affect the degree of clonotype sharing among donors. Compared with non-shared clonotypes, the clonotypes found in all four sorted-subset donors had higher generation probabilities. Sampling was restricted to blood, and TCR repertoires in tissue are likely to differ from TCR repertoires in blood. Incomplete sequencing was indicated by rarefaction of sorted-subset datasets, despite the large sequencing depth. The small number of donors limited the genetic and exposure-history diversity represented. Approximately 5% of naive CD4, around 3.5% of naive CD8, about 2.1% of memory CD4, and over 0.35% of memory CD8 clonotypes were shared across a few donors. Estimated clonotype richness was generally larger for naive than for memory subsets.

Using the deep immunoSEQ assay, multiplex PCR amplified TCR CDR3 regions from genomic DNA. Genomic DNA extracted from each cell subset was distributed evenly over all wells of several immunoSEQ 96-well plates, and each plate served as one replicate. Each replicate PCR for sorted subsets received around 210 ng genomic DNA, equal to tens of thousands of T cell genomes. The purified libraries were quantified using a Qubit 3.0 fluorometer, sized with a Bioanalyzer 2100, and then quantified again using the KAPA Library Quantification kit. Each immunoSEQ 96-well plate was sequenced on its own single-read 150-cycle Illumina NextSeq 550 flow cell. The original pipeline was this. Because the immunoSEQ output held only junctional sequences and lacked quality scores, the filtering could not match the filtering applied to full-length reads. Sequences were annotated with PyIR, a Python wrapper for IgBLAST v1.9, and V/J genes and CDR3 were assigned using IMGT germline references. Any read was removed if the V/J assignment was weak (E-value above 1e-6), the CDR3 was missing, or the read contained stop codons, out-of-frame junctions, or ambiguous translated residues. V3J clonotypes were defined by identical inferred V gene, J gene, and CDR3 amino acid sequence. To compute the percentage overlap between repertoires, the number of shared unique clonotypes was divided by the size of the smaller repertoire. Richness of each repertoire was evaluated using RTK rarefaction, the Chao1 estimator, and Recon v2.1 estimates of unobserved clonotypes. OLGA was used to compute generation probabilities for all TCRbeta clonotypes that the gDNA method yielded from a handful of donors. TCRdb carries this immuneACCESS record with in-frame sequences only. Its versions omit some clonotypes, under half of them owing to an unresolved V gene in the studies checked, with the rest unexplained. V and J calls and clone size are as listed in that table; D and trimming were resolved from the DNA. Recorded for this sample are about 990,000 clones; roughly 74% of them occurred a single time. The ten largest clonotypes hold roughly 0.62% of the sample.

This receptor was identified in a man younger than 35 in good health. Some clones in this sample may be carry-over from other donors' samples. The sequencing input was memory CD4+ T cells from PBMCs. The cell subset or site label here, explained by the study, means: CD45RA-negative fraction. The chain uses TRBV7-2 and TRBJ2-3; 12 nucleotides in the junction match TRBD2. At the DNA level, the sequence is TGTGCCAGCAGCCCGACTAGCGGGAGCGGGGGTACGCAGTATTTT. Its product reads: CASSPTSGSGGTQYF.